This TCR beta chain was identified in a study of CD8+ T cells in alopecia areata. Cutaneous lymph node cells were pooled, and they were sorted using CD4, CD8alpha, NKG2D, NKG2ACE and other markers. As for this clone: Its matching antigen is unknown. Mouse gene names apply. The CDR3 end falls 3 residues outside the read, so it is completed with the germline J gene.

Study-wide results and caveats: Higher clonality was seen in lesional scalp than in normal scalp, especially in alopecia totalis/universalis. TCRs were shared less clearly across patients than in mice, possibly for HLA-related reasons.

Following extraction, RNA underwent reverse transcription to cDNA, which served as the sequencing template. Sequencing used immunoSEQ multiplex PCR; TCRdb keeps in-frame clones, though not all of them. Observed in the sample are under 350,000 clones, none of them singletons. Trimming removed 5 bases from V and 10 bases from J; junction bases left unmatched: 8. The germline gives CDR1 NNHDY, CDR2 SYVADS. The CDR3 extends over 15 amino acids. Material: CD4+ T cells sorted from a lymph node. This clonotype originated in a C3H/HeJ mouse with alopecia areata. For this strain, the MHC haplotype corresponds to H2-k. The J gene is TRBJ1-6, the V gene TRBV13-3; 11 nucleotides agree with TRBD1. TRBJ1-6 is recorded as an ORF, its role being uncertain. The sequenced CDR3 bases are TGTGCCAGCAGCCGGACAGGGGGCGCGGGGTCGCCC. It codes for CASSRTGGAGSP. The complete CDR3 protein is CASSRTGGAGSPLYF.